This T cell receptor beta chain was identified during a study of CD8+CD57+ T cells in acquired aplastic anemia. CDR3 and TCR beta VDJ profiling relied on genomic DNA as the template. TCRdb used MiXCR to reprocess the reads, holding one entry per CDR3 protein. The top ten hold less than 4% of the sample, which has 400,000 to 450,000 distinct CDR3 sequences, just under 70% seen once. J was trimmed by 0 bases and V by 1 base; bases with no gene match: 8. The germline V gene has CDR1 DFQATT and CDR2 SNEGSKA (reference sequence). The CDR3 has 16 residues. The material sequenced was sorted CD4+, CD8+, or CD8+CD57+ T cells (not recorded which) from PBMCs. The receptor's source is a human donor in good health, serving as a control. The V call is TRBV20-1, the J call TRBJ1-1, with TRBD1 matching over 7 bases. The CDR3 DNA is TGCAGTGCTAGAGTCGGACAGGATTCCATGAACACTGAAGCTTTCTTT. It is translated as CSARVGQDSMNTEAFF.